A selection of T cell receptor beta chains follows, all from one sample in a study of T-cell reconstitution after alpha-beta-depleted transplantation in children. TCRdb reprocessed the PCR reads via MiXCR and lists one record per CDR3 protein. The sample contains approximately 510,000 distinct CDR3 sequences, around 18% of which appear only once. The sequenced sample was PBMCs from the stem cell graft donor, obtained from the stem cell graft. All receptors derive from a human donor who donated a stem cell graft to a child with acute lymphoblastic leukemia. Both conserved end residues are part of each CDR3. D genes are given only for firm matches. Size is omitted from some rows. Given values are once, few, many or a class for expanded clones.

DNA,CDR3,size,V,J,D
TGCGCCAGCAGCCAGAGGACAGGGGTGGTTAATCAGCCCCAGCATTTT,CASSQRTGVVNQPQHF,-,TRBV4-1,TRBJ1-5,TRBD1
TGTGCCAGCAGCGACCAGGCTAGCGCGTACAATGAGCAGTTCTTC,CASSDQASAYNEQFF,-,TRBV7-6,TRBJ2-1,-
TGTGCCAGCAGTTTTCCCTTAGCAGGGACAGGGAATGGAAACACCATATATTTT,CASSFPLAGTGNGNTIYF,-,TRBV3-1,TRBJ1-3,TRBD1
TGTGCCAGCAGTGAAAGGGCTTGGGGGTTGGAGACCCAGTACTTC,CASSERAWGLETQYF,few,TRBV6-1,TRBJ2-5,-
TGTGCCATCAGTCCGGCCCCGGGACTAGCGGGAGCCCTCACAGATACGCAGTATTTT,CAISPAPGLAGALTDTQYF,few,TRBV10-3,TRBJ2-3,TRBD2
TGCTGTGCTAGAGGCCTAACAGGGGTTCATAGCAATCAGCCCCAGCATTTT,CCARGLTGVHSNQPQHF,-,TRBV20-1,TRBJ1-5,TRBD1
TGTGCCAGCAGTTACTCGCGCGGGAGCACCGGGGAGCTGTTTTTT,CASSYSRGSTGELFF,few,TRBV6-5,TRBJ2-2,TRBD2
TGTGCCAGCAGCTCGACCGAACGAGAGCAGTTCTTC,CASSSTEREQFF,-,TRBV27,TRBJ2-1,-
TGTGCCAGCAGTTCCCTCTCCTACGAGCAGTACTTC,CASSSLSYEQYF,many,TRBV27,TRBJ2-7,-
TGTGCCAGCAGCGAGGGACAGGGCTCCTACAATGAGCAGTTCTTC,CASSEGQGSYNEQFF,many,TRBV7-9,TRBJ2-1,TRBD1
TGCAGCGCCATGACAGTTATGAACACTGAAGCTTTCTTT,CSAMTVMNTEAFF,few,TRBV29-1,TRBJ1-1,-
TGCGCCAGCAGCTTGGTGACTAGCGGGCAGACTTGGTACCAAGAGACCCAGTACTTC,CASSLVTSGQTWYQETQYF,-,TRBV5-1,TRBJ2-5,TRBD2
TGTGCCAGCAGCCCAGCGGGCGGGGAGCTGTTTTTT,CASSPAGGELFF,-,TRBV7-9,TRBJ2-2,-
TGCGCCAGCAGCTACCCCGGGACTACCGCCTACAATGAGCAGTTCTTC,CASSYPGTTAYNEQFF,-,TRBV5-1,TRBJ2-1,TRBD2
TGTGCCAGCAGGGGACTAGCGGATTACTCCTACGAGCAGTACTTC,CASRGLADYSYEQYF,few,TRBV27,TRBJ2-7,TRBD2
TGTGCCAGCAGTTACTTCGCCCAGGCCCATTGGAATTCACCCCTCCACTTT,CASSYFAQAHWNSPLHF,many,TRBV6-5,TRBJ1-6,-
TGTGCCAGCAGTTTATCTAGCGGGAGCCCTGATACGCAGTATTTT,CASSLSSGSPDTQYF,many,TRBV12-3/TRBV12-4,TRBJ2-3,TRBD2
TGTGCCAGCAATGGGGGCATGAACACTGAAGCTTTCTTT,CASNGGMNTEAFF,-,TRBV9,TRBJ1-1,-
TGTGCCACCAGCACGCCAGGGTTTCCCTCCTACGAGCAGTACTTC,CATSTPGFPSYEQYF,few,TRBV15,TRBJ2-7,-
TGTGCCAGTAGTCCGCTAAAGGGACAGGGAAGAAACACCATATATTTT,CASSPLKGQGRNTIYF,-,TRBV19,TRBJ1-3,TRBD1
TGTGCCAGCAGCCTAGGACTAGTTGTTGAGCAGTTCTTC,CASSLGLVVEQFF,few,TRBV3-1,TRBJ2-1,TRBD2
TGCAGTGCTAGTGGGGGGACCAGCTCCTACGAGCAGTACTTC,CSASGGTSSYEQYF,many,TRBV20-1,TRBJ2-7,-
TGTGCCACCAGTGACGCCAGGACAGGGAGCTACAATGAGCAGTTCTTC,CATSDARTGSYNEQFF,-,TRBV24-1,TRBJ2-1,TRBD1
TGCAGTGCGCTTCCCCGGGTGGAAGCTTTCTTT,CSALPRVEAFF,-,TRBV20-1,TRBJ1-1,-
TGTGCCAGCAGCTCCCTCGATTTGGCTCTCGAGCAGTACTTC,CASSSLDLALEQYF,few,TRBV7-2,TRBJ2-7,-
TGTCCCAGCAGCTCGACCGACAGGGTTGGCCCAGATACGCAGTATTTT,CPSSSTDRVGPDTQYF,-,TRBV5-7,TRBJ2-3,TRBD1
TGTGCCAGCAGCACAGCGGGAGAGCCCACAGATACGCAGTATTTT,CASSTAGEPTDTQYF,-,TRBV6-2/TRBV6-3,TRBJ2-3,TRBD2
TGCAGTGCTAATCCAGAGAGCACAGATACGCAGTATTTT,CSANPESTDTQYF,-,TRBV20-1,TRBJ2-3,-
TGTGCCAGCAGCTTAGCCTCCAGGCGGGCTGAAGCTTTCTTT,CASSLASRRAEAFF,few,TRBV11-2,TRBJ1-1,-
TGTGCCATCAGTGATTTAAGAGAGGACACAGATACGCAGTATTTT,CAISDLREDTDTQYF,-,TRBV10-3,TRBJ2-3,-
TGCGCCAGCAGCTTGGGGGGTTATACGCAGTATTTT,CASSLGGYTQYF,-,TRBV5-1,TRBJ2-3,-
TGTGCCAGCAGTCCGCGGGACGGAAATAATTCACCCCTCCACTTT,CASSPRDGNNSPLHF,few,TRBV25-1,TRBJ1-6,-
TGTGCCAGCAGTCAGTTTTTCGCGGGCGCATCCAAAAACATTCAGTACTTC,CASSQFFAGASKNIQYF,many,TRBV6-1,TRBJ2-4,-
TGTGCCAGCTGTCCCACCGTAGCGGGGGAGCAGTTCTTC,CASCPTVAGEQFF,once,TRBV3-1,TRBJ2-1,TRBD2
TGTGCCAGCGGCTTCGCGAACACCGGGGAGCTGTTTTTT,CASGFANTGELFF,-,TRBV6-1,TRBJ2-2,-
TGCGCCAGCAGCTTTTGGACAGCAGCCTACGAGCAGTACTTC,CASSFWTAAYEQYF,-,TRBV5-1,TRBJ2-7,-